This record concerns one T cell receptor beta chain sequence. As yet, its antigen is unknown. The missing CDR3 end, 3 residues past where the read stops, is filled in from the germline J gene. CDR1 and CDR2 from the germline V gene are SGHRS and YFSETQ. The V gene lost 4 bases and the J gene lost 4 bases, with 13 bases spanning the gap. The CDR3 has 14 amino acids. This specimen comes from a study of T cells in women clearing cervical HPV infection. Turning to the study itself: Control women cleared a single incident HPV16 infection within 12 months. Study findings and constraints: A classifier using richness and V gene abundances reached an AUC of nearly 0.85.

Using immunoSEQ multiplex PCR, the repertoire was profiled, and TCRdb retains in-frame clones only, with some absent. The sample holds around 38,000 clones. All participants had a single incident cervical HPV16 infection, and prevalent HPV16 infections were excluded. Sequencing was done on a sample of blood buffy coat. The chain uses TRBV5-1 and TRBJ2-3, with D maybe TRBD2 (5 bases). The TCR sequence derives from a woman aged 18 to 75 with a cervical HPV16 infection that either progressed to CIN3+ or cleared (not recorded which). The CDR3 loop reads CASSLPGSADTQYF. The sequenced CDR3 bases are TGCGCCAGCAGCCTACCGGGGAGCGCAGATACG.